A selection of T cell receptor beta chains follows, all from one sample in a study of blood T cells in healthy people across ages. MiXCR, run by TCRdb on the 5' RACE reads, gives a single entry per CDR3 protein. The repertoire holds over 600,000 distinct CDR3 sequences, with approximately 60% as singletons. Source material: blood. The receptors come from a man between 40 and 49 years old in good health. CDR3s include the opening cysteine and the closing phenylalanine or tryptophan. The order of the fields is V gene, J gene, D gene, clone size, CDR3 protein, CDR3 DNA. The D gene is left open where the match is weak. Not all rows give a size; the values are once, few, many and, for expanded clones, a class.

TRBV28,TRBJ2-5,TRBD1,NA,CASRDFGRGRQGGETQYF,TGTGCCAGCAGAGATTTCGGCAGGGGGCGACAAGGAGGAGAGACCCAGTACTTC
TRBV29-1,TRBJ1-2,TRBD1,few,CSVGTGGSYGYTF,TGCAGCGTTGGGACAGGCGGATCCTATGGCTACACCTTC
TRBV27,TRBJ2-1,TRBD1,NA,CASSRTGGSVQYNEQFF,TGTGCCAGCAGTCGGACAGGGGGGAGCGTGCAGTACAATGAGCAGTTCTTC
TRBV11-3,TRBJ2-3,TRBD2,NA,CASSPFGSTSLESTDTQYF,TGTGCCAGCAGCCCATTTGGTTCGACTAGCCTGGAAAGCACAGATACGCAGTATTTT
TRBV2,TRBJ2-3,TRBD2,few,CASREKPGLAATDTQYF,TGTGCCAGCAGAGAAAAACCGGGACTAGCGGCCACAGATACGCAGTATTTT
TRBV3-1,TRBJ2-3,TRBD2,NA,CASSLPAGGATDTQYF,TGTGCCAGCAGCCTCCCAGCGGGAGGTGCCACAGATACGCAGTATTTT
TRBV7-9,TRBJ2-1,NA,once,CASSFGGGATLEQFF,TGTGCCAGCAGCTTTGGAGGGGGCGCCACTCTTGAGCAGTTCTTC
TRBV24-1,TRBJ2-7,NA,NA,CATEAGEVSEQYF,TGTGCCACGGAAGCTGGCGAAGTCTCCGAGCAGTACTTC
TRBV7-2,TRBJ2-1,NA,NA,CASSLASVGVDEQFF,TGTGCCAGCAGCTTAGCGTCAGTGGGCGTCGATGAGCAGTTCTTC
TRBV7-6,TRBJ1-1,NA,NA,CASSLEQTRANTEAFF,TGTGCCAGCAGCTTAGAACAAACAAGGGCTAACACTGAAGCTTTCTTT
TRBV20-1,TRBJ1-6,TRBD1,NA,CSARTGRSYNSPLHF,TGCAGTGCTCGGACAGGCCGCTCCTATAATTCACCCCTCCACTTT
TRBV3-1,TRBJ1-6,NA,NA,CASSTGWDYNSPLHF,TGTGCCAGCAGCACAGGGTGGGACTATAATTCACCCCTCCACTTT
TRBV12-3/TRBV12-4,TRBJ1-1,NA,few,CASSLSFLTEAFF,TGTGCCAGCAGTTTAAGTTTTTTGACTGAAGCTTTCTTT
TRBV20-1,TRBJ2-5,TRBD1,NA,CSAREDRGTLETQYF,TGCAGTGCTAGAGAAGACAGGGGGACGTTGGAGACCCAGTACTTC
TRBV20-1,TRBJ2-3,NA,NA,CSAFGDFLRTDTQYF,TGCAGTGCTTTTGGGGACTTCCTACGCACAGATACGCAGTATTTT
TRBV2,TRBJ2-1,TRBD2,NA,CAISGRGVINEQFF,TGTGCCATCAGCGGGAGGGGGGTAATTAATGAGCAGTTCTTC
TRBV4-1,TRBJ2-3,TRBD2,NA,CASSRGTLAGTDTQYF,TGCGCCAGCAGCCGAGGAACACTAGCGGGCACAGATACGCAGTATTTT
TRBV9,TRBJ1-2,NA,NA,CASSGPRQQYGYTF,TGTGCCAGCTCAGGACCGAGACAGCAGTATGGCTACACCTTC
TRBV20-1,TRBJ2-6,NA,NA,CSAPTGTGANVLTF,TGCAGTGCTCCCACAGGGACTGGGGCCAACGTCCTGACTTTC
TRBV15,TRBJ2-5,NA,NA,CATSRGGLQETQYF,TGTGCCACCAGCAGAGGAGGGCTACAAGAGACCCAGTACTTC
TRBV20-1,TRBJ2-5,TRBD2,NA,CSARVLAGALETQYF,TGCAGTGCTAGAGTCCTAGCGGGAGCTCTCGAGACCCAGTACTTC
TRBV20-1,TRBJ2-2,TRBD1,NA,CSANRGAGELFF,TGCAGTGCTAACAGGGGGGCCGGGGAGCTGTTTTTT
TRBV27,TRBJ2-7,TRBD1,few,CASSLRGQGGEYEQYF,TGTGCCAGCAGTTTAAGGGGACAGGGTGGGGAGTACGAGCAGTACTTC
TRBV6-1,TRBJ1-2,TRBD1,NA,CASNDQGVYGYTF,TGTGCCAGCAACGACCAGGGGGTCTATGGCTACACCTTC
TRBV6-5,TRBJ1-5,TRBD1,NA,CASSGTGLGNQPQHF,TGTGCCAGCAGCGGGACAGGGTTGGGCAATCAGCCCCAGCATTTT
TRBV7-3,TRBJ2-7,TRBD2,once,CASSPLGGRSYEQYF,TGTGCCAGCAGCCCACTTGGCGGGAGGAGTTACGAGCAGTACTTC
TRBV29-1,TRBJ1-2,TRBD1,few,CSVARGGGDGYTF,TGCAGCGTGGCCCGGGGAGGGGGCGATGGCTACACCTTC
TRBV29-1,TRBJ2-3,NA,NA,CSVAAAGDTQYF,TGCAGCGTTGCGGCCGCGGGGGATACGCAGTATTTT
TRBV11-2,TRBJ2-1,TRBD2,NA,CASSFYPGGARLNEQFF,TGTGCCAGCAGCTTTTACCCCGGGGGGGCTAGGTTGAATGAGCAGTTCTTC
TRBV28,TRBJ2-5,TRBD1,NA,CASRKTGAQETQYF,TGTGCCAGCAGAAAGACAGGGGCGCAAGAGACCCAGTACTTC
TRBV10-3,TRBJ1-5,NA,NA,CAISVRTGQPQHF,TGTGCCATCAGTGTAAGGACGGGGCAGCCCCAGCATTTT
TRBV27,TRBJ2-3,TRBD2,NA,CASSSRKLAGVPGDTQYF,TGTGCCAGCAGTTCCCGGAAACTAGCGGGGGTACCCGGAGATACGCAGTATTTT
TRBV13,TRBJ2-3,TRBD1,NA,CASSNLLGQGGSDTQYF,TGTGCCAGCTCAAACCTACTAGGACAGGGTGGTTCAGATACGCAGTATTTT
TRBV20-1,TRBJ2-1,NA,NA,CSARVGGFQQFF,TGCAGTGCTAGAGTAGGGGGTTTTCAGCAGTTCTTC
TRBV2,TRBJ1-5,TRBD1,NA,CASSRDRGDSNQPQHF,TGTGCCAGCAGTCGGGACAGGGGGGATAGCAATCAGCCCCAGCATTTT
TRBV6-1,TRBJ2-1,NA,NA,CAGSGTGIYEQFF,TGTGCCGGCAGTGGAACAGGTATCTACGAGCAGTTCTTC
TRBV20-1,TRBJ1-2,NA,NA,CSARGNGYTF,TGCAGTGCTAGGGGCAATGGCTACACCTTC
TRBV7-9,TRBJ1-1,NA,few,CASLRLISTEAFF,TGTGCCAGCCTCCGGTTAATTTCGACTGAAGCTTTCTTT
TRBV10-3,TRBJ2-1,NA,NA,CAISVNRVFGTDNEQFF,TGTGCCATCAGTGTAAATAGGGTTTTCGGTACAGACAATGAGCAGTTCTTC
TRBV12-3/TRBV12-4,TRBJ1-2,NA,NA,CASRPDNSGYTF,TGTGCCAGCAGACCCGACAACAGTGGCTACACCTTC
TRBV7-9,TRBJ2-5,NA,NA,CASSTRTGWGRETQYF,TGTGCCAGCAGCACCCGGACTGGCTGGGGTCGGGAGACCCAGTACTTC
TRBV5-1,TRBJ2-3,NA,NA,CASSLYRASNTDTQYF,TGCGCCAGCAGCTTGTACAGGGCCTCTAACACAGATACGCAGTATTTT
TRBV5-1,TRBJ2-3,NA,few,CASSLEPGSDTQYF,TGCGCCAGCAGCCTAGAACCAGGGTCAGATACGCAGTATTTT
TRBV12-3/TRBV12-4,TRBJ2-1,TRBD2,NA,CASSYRAGVLSVMFF,TGTGCCAGCAGTTATAGAGCGGGAGTCCTCTCGGTTATGTTCTTC
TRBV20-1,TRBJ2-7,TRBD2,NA,CSARDPGTSGVTFQTYEQYF,TGCAGTGCTAGAGATCCTGGGACTAGCGGAGTAACATTCCAAACCTACGAGCAGTACTTC